These T cell receptor beta chains were read from a single sample in a study of shared clonotypes between healthy human individuals. Clones were read by immunoSEQ multiplex PCR, and TCRdb kept only the in-frame ones, dropping some. This sample has around 1,100,000 clones, with approximately 80% found just once. Sequencing was done on a sample of memory CD4+ T cells from PBMCs. These receptors came from a man between 18 and 29 years old in good health. Some clones in this sample may be carry-over from other donors' samples. Each CDR3 is given with its conserved first and last residue. A D gene is named only where the DNA matches it firmly. Clone size appears in some rows only: once, few, many, or a class for an expanded clone.

NA	TRBD1	TRBJ1-2	TRBV6-5	CASSLGGNNYGYTF	TGTGCCAGCAGCTTAGGGGGCAATAACTATGGCTACACCTTC
NA	NA	TRBJ1-3	TRBV28	CASGSPREPSGNTIYF	TGTGCCAGCGGAAGTCCTAGGGAGCCCTCTGGAAACACCATATATTTT
few	TRBD2	TRBJ2-5	TRBV5-4	CASSPAGDGETQYF	TGTGCCAGCAGCCCAGCGGGAGATGGAGAGACCCAGTACTTC
NA	NA	TRBJ2-7	TRBV28	CASSFPPLQGGKGEQYF	TGTGCCAGCAGTTTTCCCCCCTTACAGGGAGGGAAGGGCGAGCAGTACTTC
NA	NA	TRBJ2-3	TRBV27	CASSLSAPDTQYF	TGTGCCAGCAGTTTAAGCGCCCCAGATACGCAGTATTTT
NA	NA	TRBJ1-1	TRBV7-2	CASSLVGLEAFF	TGTGCCAGCAGCTTAGTAGGCCTTGAAGCTTTCTTT
NA	TRBD2	TRBJ2-3	TRBV30	CAWRRASGNTDTQYF	TGTGCCTGGAGAAGGGCTAGCGGGAACACAGATACGCAGTATTTT
NA	NA	TRBJ1-3	TRBV5-5	CASSLMGNTIYF	TGTGCCAGCAGCTTGATGGGAAACACCATATATTTT
NA	TRBD2	TRBJ2-7	TRBV4-2	CASSATSGYNEQYF	TGTGCCAGCAGCGCAACTAGCGGGTACAACGAGCAGTACTTC
NA	NA	TRBJ2-2	TRBV11-3	CASSFNFGWSEHTGELFF	TGTGCCAGCAGCTTTAATTTCGGTTGGTCAGAACACACCGGGGAGCTGTTTTTT
NA	TRBD1	TRBJ2-5	TRBV4-1	CASSLLGQSQETQYF	TGCGCCAGCAGCCTCCTGGGACAGTCCCAAGAGACCCAGTACTTC
few	NA	TRBJ2-6	TRBV2	CASRGGHGRSGANVLTF	TGTGCCAGCAGAGGCGGACACGGTCGCTCTGGGGCCAACGTCCTGACTTTC
NA	NA	TRBJ1-2	TRBV5-4	CASSSRYGYTF	TGTGCCAGCAGCTCTCGATACGGCTACACCTTC
once	TRBD2	TRBJ2-2	TRBV9	CASSPWGLAHTGELFF	TGTGCCAGCAGCCCCTGGGGACTAGCACACACCGGGGAGCTGTTTTTT
NA	NA	TRBJ2-7	TRBV7-9	CASSLFRQNAYEQYF	TGTGCCAGCAGCTTGTTTCGGCAGAATGCCTACGAGCAGTACTTC
NA	TRBD2	TRBJ2-3	TRBV7-9	CASSLLAGGRADTQYF	TGTGCCAGCAGCCTACTAGCGGGAGGGAGGGCAGATACGCAGTATTTT
NA	NA	TRBJ1-3	TRBV28	CASSSPQGTSGNTIYF	TGTGCCAGCAGTTCTCCACAGGGAACCTCTGGAAACACCATATATTTT
few	NA	TRBJ2-7	TRBV2	CASSFSYEQYF	TGTGCCAGCAGTTTCTCCTACGAGCAGTACTTC
NA	TRBD2	TRBJ2-1	TRBV27	CASMLAGGRFHEQFF	TGTGCCAGCATGCTAGCGGGAGGGCGATTTCATGAGCAGTTCTTC
NA	NA	TRBJ2-7	TRBV10-3	CAISPDLDYEQYF	TGTGCCATCAGCCCGGACCTGGACTACGAGCAGTACTTC
NA	NA	TRBJ2-1	TRBV5-1	CASSLASDPYNEQFF	TGCGCCAGCAGCTTGGCCTCTGACCCCTACAATGAGCAGTTCTTC
NA	TRBD2	TRBJ2-1	TRBV5-1	CASSLVGTSGPNEQFF	TGCGCCAGCAGCTTGGTTGGGACTAGCGGCCCTAATGAGCAGTTCTTC
once	NA	TRBJ1-5	TRBV5-5	CASSPGTSNQPQHF	TGTGCCAGCAGCCCGGGGACTAGCAATCAGCCCCAGCATTTT
NA	NA	TRBJ1-2	TRBV5-4	CASSLAGGSGYTF	TGTGCCAGCAGCTTGGCCGGGGGGAGCGGCTACACCTTC
NA	TRBD2	TRBJ2-3	TRBV30	CAWSRAASGITDTQYF	TGTGCCTGGAGTCGGGCGGCTAGCGGAATCACAGATACGCAGTATTTT
NA	TRBD1	TRBJ2-1	TRBV5-6	CASSLAGQRPSYNEQFF	TGTGCCAGCAGCTTGGCGGGACAGCGCCCCTCCTACAATGAGCAGTTCTTC
NA	NA	TRBJ2-2	TRBV5-1	CASSVADAPGELFF	TGCGCCAGCAGCGTGGCCGATGCTCCCGGGGAGCTGTTTTTT
NA	NA	TRBJ1-1	TRBV5-8	CASSLVSRQLNTEAFF	TGTGCCAGCAGCTTGGTCTCACGGCAATTGAACACTGAAGCTTTCTTT
NA	NA	TRBJ2-2	TRBV11-2	CASSPTAMGTGELFF	TGTGCCAGCAGCCCCACTGCCATGGGGACCGGGGAGCTGTTTTTT
NA	TRBD1	TRBJ1-6	TRBV2	CASRQRTGPNSPLHF	TGTGCCAGCAGACAGAGGACAGGGCCTAATTCACCCCTCCACTTT
NA	TRBD2	TRBJ2-1	TRBV29-1	CSSKTPGLAGNEQFF	TGCAGCTCAAAGACCCCGGGACTAGCTGGCAATGAGCAGTTCTTC
few	NA	TRBJ1-1	TRBV5-4	CASSLALATEAFF	TGTGCCAGCAGCTTGGCCCTGGCTACTGAAGCTTTCTTT
NA	NA	TRBJ2-2	TRBV7-9	CASSLEWTGELFF	TGTGCCAGCAGCTTAGAATGGACAGGGGAGCTGTTTTTT
many	TRBD1	TRBJ1-1	TRBV5-1	CASSPDSGGRNTEAFF	TGCGCCAGCAGCCCGGACTCAGGGGGAAGGAACACTGAAGCTTTCTTT
few	NA	TRBJ2-5	TRBV7-9	CASSPVRTQYF	TGTGCCAGCAGCCCGGTCCGGACCCAGTACTTC
NA	NA	TRBJ1-1	TRBV6-6	CASSRDLSLWNTEAFF	TGTGCCAGCTCTAGGGACCTAAGCCTTTGGAACACTGAAGCTTTCTTT
few	TRBD2	TRBJ2-2	TRBV9	CASTRTSGPTGELFF	TGTGCCAGCACCAGGACTAGCGGGCCCACCGGGGAGCTGTTTTTT
NA	TRBD1	TRBJ1-2	TRBV5-6	CASSKSGTDFLWGYTF	TGTGCCAGCAGCAAATCCGGGACAGATTTTTTATGGGGCTACACCTTC
many	NA	TRBJ1-2	TRBV18	CASSPNRDLSYGYTF	TGTGCCAGCTCACCGAACAGGGACCTCTCCTATGGCTACACCTTC
few	NA	TRBJ1-3	TRBV6-1	CASSATGGATGNTIYF	TGTGCCAGCAGTGCCACAGGCGGTGCCACTGGAAACACCATATATTTT
NA	NA	TRBJ1-2	TRBV6-1	CASSIGGDYGYTF	TGTGCCAGCAGTATAGGGGGTGACTATGGCTACACCTTC
NA	NA	TRBJ2-7	TRBV28	CASSWGGASDF	TGTGCCAGCAGTTGGGGCGGAGCGTCGGACTTC
NA	NA	TRBJ2-7	TRBV11-2	CASSLRTQTYEQYF	TGTGCCAGCAGCCTGAGGACCCAGACCTACGAGCAGTACTTC
NA	TRBD1	TRBJ1-1	TRBV18	CASSQGQMNTEAFF	TGTGCCAGCTCACAGGGACAGATGAACACTGAAGCTTTCTTT
few	NA	TRBJ2-7	TRBV2	CASSRSSYEQYF	TGTGCCAGCAGTCGCAGCTCCTACGAGCAGTACTTC
NA	NA	TRBJ2-1	TRBV27	CASSLITGWHEQFF	TGTGCCAGCAGTTTAATTACGGGTTGGCATGAGCAGTTCTTC
NA	NA	TRBJ2-2	TRBV7-2	CASSYPEGRTGELFF	TGTGCCAGCAGCTACCCGGAGGGGAGGACCGGGGAGCTGTTTTTT
NA	TRBD1	TRBJ2-2	TRBV6-6	CASTPDRASRELFF	TGTGCCAGCACCCCGGACAGGGCCAGCAGGGAGCTGTTTTTT
NA	NA	TRBJ2-1	TRBV27	CASRRGASYNEQFF	TGTGCCAGCAGAAGGGGGGCGTCCTACAATGAGCAGTTCTTC
NA	NA	TRBJ1-1	TRBV27	CASISGEAFF	TGTGCCAGCATTTCGGGCGAAGCTTTCTTT
once	TRBD1	TRBJ2-2	TRBV28	CASTMGGGQGVGELFF	TGTGCCAGCACCATGGGGGGAGGACAGGGGGTCGGGGAGCTGTTTTTT
NA	NA	TRBJ1-3	TRBV7-2	CASSLGPPQEERNTIYF	TGTGCCAGCAGCTTAGGGCCTCCACAGGAGGAGCGAAACACCATATATTTT
NA	TRBD1	TRBJ1-4	TRBV11-2	CASSLGRDSEKLFF	TGTGCCAGCAGCTTGGGTAGGGACAGTGAAAAACTGTTTTTT
NA	NA	TRBJ2-3	TRBV12-5	CASGFEGFADTQYF	TGTGCTAGTGGCTTCGAGGGGTTTGCCGATACGCAGTATTTT
NA	NA	TRBJ1-2	TRBV19	CASSAKGGYTF	TGTGCCAGTAGCGCCAAGGGGGGCTACACCTTC
NA	TRBD1	TRBJ1-1	TRBV5-1	CASSPRTGGGEAFF	TGCGCCAGCAGCCCGAGGACAGGAGGGGGTGAAGCTTTCTTT